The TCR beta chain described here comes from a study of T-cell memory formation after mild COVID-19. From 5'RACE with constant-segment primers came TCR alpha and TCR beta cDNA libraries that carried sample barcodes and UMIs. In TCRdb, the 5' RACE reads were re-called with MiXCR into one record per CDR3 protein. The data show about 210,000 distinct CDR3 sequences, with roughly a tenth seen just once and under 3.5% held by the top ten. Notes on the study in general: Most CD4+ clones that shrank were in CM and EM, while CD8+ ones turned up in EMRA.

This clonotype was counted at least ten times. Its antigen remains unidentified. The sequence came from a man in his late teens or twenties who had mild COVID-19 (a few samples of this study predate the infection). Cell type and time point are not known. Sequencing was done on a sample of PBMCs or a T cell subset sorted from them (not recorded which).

The CDR3 loop reads CASSSPPGLASFGADTQYF. The CDR3 coding sequence is TGCGCCAGCAGCTCCCCCCCGGGACTAGCATCGTTTGGGGCAGATACGCAGTATTTT. The chain has TRBV5-1 and TRBJ2-3; TRBD2 matches 9 bases. There are 19 residues in the CDR3. The V segment lost 3 bases and the J segment 4 bases; nucleotides outside the gene matches: 18. Per germline, CDR1 SGHRS and CDR2 YFSETQ.